Each of the 19 T cell receptor beta chains below was sequenced from the same sample in a study of cytomegalovirus exposure and HLA in healthy donors (dated by TCRdb to the late 2010s). Library generation was performed with the immunoSEQ multiplex PCR assay. A mixture of 60 forward primers for TCR Vbeta segments and 13 reverse primers for TCR Jbeta segments was used in the multiplex PCR. Here the immuneACCESS table is served through TCRdb, limited to in-frame sequences with V and J called. Missing clones are a known gap in these copies; in checked studies unresolved V genes cover under half, and the rest lacks a known reason. The sample records 130,000 to 150,000 clones, about 80% of which are singletons. Almost 4% of the sample is taken by the ten largest. The source material was PBMCs. These receptors were taken from a man between 18 and 29 years old in good health and CMV-seronegative.

V usage is TRBV30 and J usage is TRBJ2-7; D might be TRBD1 (5 bases). Per germline, CDR1 GTSNPN and CDR2 SVGIG (reference sequence). There are 13 residues in the CDR3. V was shortened by 5 bases and J by 7 bases, with 18 bases between the two germline ends. CDR3 protein: CAWEDTFMGEQYF. The CDR3 DNA reads TGTGCCTGGGAGGACACCTTTATGGGGGAGCAGTACTTC.

The V call is TRBV10-3, the J call TRBJ2-2; D call uncertain. The CDR3 has 15 amino acids. V gave up 0 bases and J gave up 3 bases, with 8 bases separating them. Germline lookup yields CDR1 ENHRY and CDR2 SYGVKD. The CDR3 DNA reads TGTGCCATCAGTGAGTCTGCGGCGGACACCGGGGAGCTGTTTTTT. It is translated as CAISESAADTGELFF.

The rearrangement uses TRBV19 and TRBJ2-1; 12 positions match TRBD2. The trim removed 0 bases at V and 8 bases at J, leaving 5 bases unmatched. The germline V gene encodes CDR1 LNHDA and CDR2 SQIVND (reference sequence). This CDR3 is 16 amino acids long. DNA of the CDR3: TGTGCCAGTAGTATAGAACGGGCTAGCGGGAGGGATGAGCAGTTCTTC. This sequence encodes CASSIERASGRDEQFF. The full variable domain, with the rest looked up from reference TRBV19 and TRBJ2-1, is DGGITQSPKYLFRKEGQNVTLSCEQNLNHDAMYWYRQDPGQGLRLIYYSQIVNDFQKGDIAEGYSVSREKKESFPLTVTSAQKNPTAFYLCASSIERASGRDEQFFGPGTRLTVL.

This rearrangement joins TRBV27 to TRBJ2-3; D call uncertain. CDR1 is MNHEY and CDR2 is SMNVEV in the germline V gene (reference sequence). The ends were cut back, 5 bases at V and 5 bases at J, with 14 bases in the middle. CDR3 size: 14 residues. The CDR3 is CASSIDEVGDTQYF. The DNA of the CDR3 is TGTGCCAGCAGTATCGACGAGGTTGGAGATACGCAGTATTTT.

The V and J genes are TRBV18 and TRBJ1-2; possibly TRBD1 for D (6 bases). The V end lost 4 bases, the J end lost 0 bases, and 12 bases lay between the germline ends. Germline V gives CDR1 KGHSH, CDR2 LQKENI. The CDR3 loop spans 15 amino acids. CDR3 sequence reads: CASSQRTEANYGYTF. The CDR3 DNA follows: TGTGCCAGCTCACAACGGACAGAAGCTAACTATGGCTACACCTTC.

The rearrangement joins TRBV6-1 to TRBJ2-7; 12 bases are a match to TRBD1. Germline loops: CDR1 MNHNS, CDR2 SASEGT. The CDR3 sequence is 15 residues long. The ends lost 1 base at V and 6 bases at J; junction bases unmatched: 4. The DNA for the CDR3 is TGTGCCAGCAGTGAAGACGGGACAGGGGGCCGCGAGCAGTACTTC. Its protein is CASSEDGTGGREQYF.

This clone was seen a handful of times. The genes are TRBV12-5 and TRBJ1-4; D is undetermined. The length of the CDR3 is 18 residues. Trimming removed 1 base from V and 8 bases from J, with 23 bases in between. CDR1 is LGHNT, CDR2 FRNRAP, per germline. The CDR3 region has the DNA TGTGCTAGTGGTTTGGCCCCCACCGAGCGGATCTCGGAGGAAAAACTGTTTTTT. Amino acids: CASGLAPTERISEEKLFF.

The rearrangement links TRBV6-4 to TRBJ2-1; 12 nucleotides agree with TRBD1. The ends lost 6 bases at V and 1 base at J; junction bases unmatched: 13. CDR1 is MRHNA, CDR2 SNTAGT, per germline. The CDR3 is 19 residues long. The CDR3 protein is CASSSLGTGGLRSYNEQFF. CDR3 bases: TGTGCCAGCAGCTCCTTAGGGACAGGGGGCTTAAGATCCTACAATGAGCAGTTCTTC.

The chain employs TRBV4-1 and TRBJ2-7, with 7 bases matching TRBD1. The length of the CDR3 is 16 residues. J was trimmed by 2 bases and V by 4 bases; bases with no gene match: 11. From germline, CDR1 is MGHRA and CDR2 YSYEKL. CDR3 region: CASSLAPGQTTYEQYF. The CDR3 DNA sequence: TGCGCCAGCAGCCTCGCCCCGGGACAGACCACCTACGAGCAGTACTTC.

The chain uses TRBV7-2 and TRBJ2-1; TRBD2 matches at 8 bases. The CDR3 loop spans 15 amino acids. Per the germline V gene, CDR1 is SGHTA and CDR2 is FQGNSA. Unmatched junction bases numbered 5, after V lost 2 bases and J lost 5 bases. CDR3 sequence (DNA): TGTGCCAGCAGCTTACCGGGACTAGTAGACAATGAGCAGTTCTTC. Translating gives CASSLPGLVDNEQFF.

This sequence joins TRBV11-3 and TRBJ2-1; 8 nucleotides line up with TRBD1. This CDR3 has 19 amino acids. V trimming: 1 base; J trimming: 3 bases; junction bases outside the gene matches: 14. Germline CDR1 reads SGHNT; CDR2 reads YENEEA. In DNA, the CDR3 is TGTGCCAGCAGCTTAGGTCGTTCGGTAGGACAGGGCATCTACAATGAGCAGTTCTTC. Encoded protein: CASSLGRSVGQGIYNEQFF.

The V gene is TRBV19, the J gene TRBJ1-4; 9 nucleotides match TRBD1. The CDR3 extends over 16 amino acids. Germline lookup yields CDR1 LNHDA and CDR2 SQIVND (reference sequence). V lost 3 bases, J lost 3 bases, and 5 bases stayed unmatched. The CDR3 DNA reads as TGTGCCAGTAGTATGTGGGGGACAGGGTCTAATGAAAAACTGTTTTTT. This sequence encodes CASSMWGTGSNEKLFF.

The CDR3 coding sequence is TGTGCCAGCTCACCCCGGACAGGCATGAGGAATGAGCAGTTCTTC. Translation: CASSPRTGMRNEQFF. The chain links TRBV18 to TRBJ2-1; 7 positions match TRBD1. Germline CDR1 reads KGHSH; CDR2 reads LQKENI. This CDR3 has 15 residues. Losses at the gene ends were 3 bases for V and 7 bases for J; bases not matched to a gene: 9.

This clone was observed once. The rearrangement uses TRBV19 and TRBJ2-5; 8 nucleotides agree with TRBD1. In germline, CDR1 is LNHDA, CDR2 SQIVND (reference sequence). V lost 2 bases and J lost 5; bases outside the gene matches: 13. The CDR3 length is 17 residues. This CDR3 is CASSIYPQGAFVETQYF. The CDR3 bases are TGTGCCAGTAGTATATACCCTCAGGGGGCGTTTGTGGAGACCCAGTACTTC.

The V call is TRBV10-3, the J call TRBJ1-3; no clear D gene. Germline V gives CDR1 ENHRY, CDR2 SYGVKD. V shed 7 bases and J shed 4 bases, with 14 bases lying between them. The CDR3 has 14 amino acids. CDR3 DNA sequence: TGTGCCATCAAAGGAGGCCAGCCCGGAAACACCATATATTTT. This encodes CAIKGGQPGNTIYF.

The chain links TRBV5-8 to TRBJ2-7; 9 bases match TRBD1. The CDR3 runs 14 residues. Per the germline V gene, CDR1 is SGHTS and CDR2 is YDEGEE. Trimming took 2 bases from V and 8 from J; bases not matched to a gene: 8. DNA for the CDR3: TGTGCCAGCAGCTTCGGGGGACAGGGTGTAAAGCAGTACTTC. Translation: CASSFGGQGVKQYF.

Comments on this clone: The same CDR3 can be traced to other DNA sequences in this sample. This chain uses TRBV19 with TRBJ2-3, with TRBD2 matching 9 bases. In germline, CDR1 is LNHDA, CDR2 SQIVND (reference sequence). The CDR3 loop spans 15 amino acids. The V and J ends lost 5 bases and 1 base, in that order; junction bases with no gene match: 4. CDR3 protein: CASSSWTSGTDTQYF. The DNA of the CDR3 is TGTGCCAGTAGTTCCTGGACTAGCGGCACAGATACGCAGTATTTT.

J is TRBJ2-1 and V is TRBV27; 7 bases fit TRBD1. This CDR3 comprises 14 residues. J lost 7 bases, V lost 3 bases, and 6 bases had no gene match. Germline CDR1 and CDR2: MNHEY and SMNVEV (reference sequence). The CDR3 DNA reads as TGTGCCAGCAGTTTCGGAAAGGGGGCAAATGAGCAGTTCTTC. The encoded protein is CASSFGKGANEQFF.

The chain uses TRBV30 and TRBJ2-3; D is unclear. V dropped 4 bases and J dropped 9 bases, with 14 bases sitting between them. The CDR3 runs to 12 residues. CDR1 and CDR2 from the germline V gene are GTSNPN and SVGIG (reference sequence). In nucleotides, the CDR3 is TGTGCCTGGACCCTAGATCTTTCGACGCAGTATTTT. Protein product: CAWTLDLSTQYF.